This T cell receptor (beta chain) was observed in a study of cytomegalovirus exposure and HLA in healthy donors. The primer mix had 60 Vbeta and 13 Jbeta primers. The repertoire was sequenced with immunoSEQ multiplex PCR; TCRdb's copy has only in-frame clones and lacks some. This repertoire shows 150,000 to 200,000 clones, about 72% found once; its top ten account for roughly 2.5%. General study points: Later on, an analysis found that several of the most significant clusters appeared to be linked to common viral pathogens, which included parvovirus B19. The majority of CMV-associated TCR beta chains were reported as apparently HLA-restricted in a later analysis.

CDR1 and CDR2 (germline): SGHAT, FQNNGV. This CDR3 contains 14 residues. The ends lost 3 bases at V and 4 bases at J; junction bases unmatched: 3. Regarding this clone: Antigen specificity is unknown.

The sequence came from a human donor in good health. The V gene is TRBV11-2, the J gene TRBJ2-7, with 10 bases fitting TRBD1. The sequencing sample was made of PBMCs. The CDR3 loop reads CASSLGQGNYEQYF. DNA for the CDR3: TGTGCCAGCAGCTTGGGACAGGGGAATTACGAGCAGTACTTC.